The clone carrying this T cell receptor (beta chain) has only a few counts. The data stem from a study of regulatory T cells in long-lasting Graves disease. Study summary: In persistent Graves' disease, antithyroid drugs had been taken for over 5 years and TSH receptor antibodies stayed positive.

Construction of TCR beta libraries relied on iRepertoire HTBI primers and on Arm-PCR targeting CDR3 regions. TCRdb passed the multiplex PCR reads through MiXCR, listing each CDR3 protein once. The sample lists 300,000 to 500,000 distinct CDR3 sequences, about a fifth occurring once. Time point reported: persistent/refractory GD, antithyroid drugs over 5 years with positive TRAb. The TCR library used RNA extracted from PBMCs. Into tubes containing EDTA, roughly 10 milliliters of peripheral blood were drawn. The source was peripheral blood mononuclear cells (PBMCs), collected when the disease was refractory, from a patient treated with antithyroid drugs. The receptor was derived from a female donor with Graves disease.

CDR3 nucleotide sequence: TGTGCCAGCAGTGATTTGACCCAGCATTTT. It encodes CASSDLTQHF. This chain joins TRBV6-1 and TRBJ1-5; unclear D gene. Germline V gives CDR1 MNHNS, CDR2 SASEGT. Trimming took off 3 bases at V and 11 bases at J, with 5 bases between the two ends. The CDR3 has 10 residues.